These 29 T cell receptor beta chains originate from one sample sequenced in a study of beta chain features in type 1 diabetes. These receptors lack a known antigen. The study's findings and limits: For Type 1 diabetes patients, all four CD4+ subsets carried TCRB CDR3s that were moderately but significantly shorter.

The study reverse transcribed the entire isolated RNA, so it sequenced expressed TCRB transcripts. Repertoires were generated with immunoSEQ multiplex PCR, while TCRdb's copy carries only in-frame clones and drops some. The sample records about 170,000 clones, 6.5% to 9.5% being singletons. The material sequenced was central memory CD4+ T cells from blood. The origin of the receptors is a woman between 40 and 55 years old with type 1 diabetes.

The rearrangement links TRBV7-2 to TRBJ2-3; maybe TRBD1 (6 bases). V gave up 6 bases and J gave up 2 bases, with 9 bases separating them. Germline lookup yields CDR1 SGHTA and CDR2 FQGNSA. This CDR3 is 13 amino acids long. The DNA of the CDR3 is TGTGCCAGCAGGCCAGGGGCCACAGATACGCAGTATTTT. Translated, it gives CASRPGATDTQYF.

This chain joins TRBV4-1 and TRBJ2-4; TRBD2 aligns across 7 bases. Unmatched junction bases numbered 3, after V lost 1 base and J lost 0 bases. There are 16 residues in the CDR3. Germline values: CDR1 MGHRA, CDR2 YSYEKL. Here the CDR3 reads CASSQAGGLAKNIQYF. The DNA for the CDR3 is TGCGCCAGCAGCCAAGCGGGAGGTCTAGCCAAAAACATTCAGTACTTC.

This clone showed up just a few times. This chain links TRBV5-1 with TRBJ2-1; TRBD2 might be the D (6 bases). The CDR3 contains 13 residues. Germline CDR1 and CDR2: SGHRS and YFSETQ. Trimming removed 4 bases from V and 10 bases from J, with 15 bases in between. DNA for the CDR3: TGCGCCAGCAGCCCTATCGGGGGAGGCGAGCAGTTCTTC. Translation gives CASSPIGGGEQFF.

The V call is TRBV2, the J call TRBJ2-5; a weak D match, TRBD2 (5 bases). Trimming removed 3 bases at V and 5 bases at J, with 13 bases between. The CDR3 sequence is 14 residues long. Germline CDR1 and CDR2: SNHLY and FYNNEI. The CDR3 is CASSEIASSETQYF. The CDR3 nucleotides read TGTGCCAGCAGTGAGATTGCTAGCTCGGAGACCCAGTACTTC.

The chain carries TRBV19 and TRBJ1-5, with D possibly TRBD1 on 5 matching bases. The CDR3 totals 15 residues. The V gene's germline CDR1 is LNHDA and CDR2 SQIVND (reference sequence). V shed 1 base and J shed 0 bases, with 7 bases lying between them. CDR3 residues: CASSIGDYSNQPQHF. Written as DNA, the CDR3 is TGTGCCAGTAGTATAGGGGACTATAGCAATCAGCCCCAGCATTTT.

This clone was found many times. DNA of the CDR3: TGTGCCACCAGCAGAGATATGGGGGCGTATGGCTACACCTTC. Translation: CATSRDMGAYGYTF. The V call is TRBV15, the J call TRBJ1-2; TRBD1 might be the D (6 bases). V lost 0 bases to trimming and J lost 5 bases, with 10 bases between them. Germline V CDR1 and CDR2: LNHNV, YYDKDF (reference sequence). This CDR3 is 14 amino acids long.

The CDR3 is CASSQGYGQPQHF. As DNA, the CDR3 is TGTGCCAGCAGCCAGGGTTACGGGCAGCCCCAGCATTTT. V gene TRBV6-5 combines with J gene TRBJ1-5; D is possibly TRBD1 (5 bases). V lost 6 bases, J lost 7 bases, and 13 bases lay in between. Per the germline V gene, CDR1 is MNHEY and CDR2 is SVGAGI. The CDR3 sequence is 13 residues long.

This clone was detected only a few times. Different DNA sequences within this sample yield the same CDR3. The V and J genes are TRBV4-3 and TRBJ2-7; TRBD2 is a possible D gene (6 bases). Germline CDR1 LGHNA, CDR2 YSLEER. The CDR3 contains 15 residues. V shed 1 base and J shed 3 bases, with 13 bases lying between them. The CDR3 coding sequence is TGCGCCAGCAGCCAAGGTCCCGGGGGTGACTACGAGCAGTACTTC. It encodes CASSQGPGGDYEQYF.

The CDR3: CATTDTQALHF. The CDR3 nucleotides read TGTGCCACCACCGACACACAGGCCCTCCACTTT. This sequence joins TRBV19 and TRBJ1-6; D may be TRBD1 (5 bases). CDR1 is LNHDA and CDR2 is SQIVND in the germline V gene (reference sequence). Deletions cut 10 bases from V and 14 bases from J, with 15 bases between. The CDR3 totals 11 residues. Drawing the rest from reference TRBV19 and TRBJ1-6, the complete variable domain is DGGITQSPKYLFRKEGQNVTLSCEQNLNHDAMYWYRQDPGQGLRLIYYSQIVNDFQKGDIAEGYSVSREKKESFPLTVTSAQKNPTAFYLCATTDTQALHFGNGTRLTVT.

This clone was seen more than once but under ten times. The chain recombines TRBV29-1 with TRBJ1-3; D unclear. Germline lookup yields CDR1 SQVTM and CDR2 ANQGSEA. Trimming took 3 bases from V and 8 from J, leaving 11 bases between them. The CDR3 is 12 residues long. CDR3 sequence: CSVDSNEDTIYF. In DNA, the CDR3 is TGCAGCGTTGACTCCAACGAGGACACCATATATTTT.

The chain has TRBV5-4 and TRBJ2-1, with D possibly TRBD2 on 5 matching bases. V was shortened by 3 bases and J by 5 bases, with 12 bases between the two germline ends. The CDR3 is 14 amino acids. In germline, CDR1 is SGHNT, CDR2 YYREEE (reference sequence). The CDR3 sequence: CASSSDSAHNEQFF. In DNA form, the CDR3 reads TGTGCCAGCAGCTCGGACTCGGCCCACAATGAGCAGTTCTTC.

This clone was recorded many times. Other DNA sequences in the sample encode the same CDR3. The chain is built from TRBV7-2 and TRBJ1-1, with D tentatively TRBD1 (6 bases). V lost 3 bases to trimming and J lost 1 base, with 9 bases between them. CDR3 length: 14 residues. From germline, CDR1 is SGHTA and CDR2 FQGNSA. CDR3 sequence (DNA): TGTGCCAGCAGCTTTCAAGGGGGGAACACTGAAGCTTTCTTT. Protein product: CASSFQGGNTEAFF.

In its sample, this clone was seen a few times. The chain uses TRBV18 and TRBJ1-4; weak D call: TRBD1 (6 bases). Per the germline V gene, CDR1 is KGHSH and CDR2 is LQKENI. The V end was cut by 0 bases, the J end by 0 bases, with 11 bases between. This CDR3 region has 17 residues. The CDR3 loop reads CASSPPPGATTNEKLFF. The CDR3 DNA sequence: TGTGCCAGCTCACCACCGCCAGGGGCTACAACTAATGAAAAACTGTTTTTT.

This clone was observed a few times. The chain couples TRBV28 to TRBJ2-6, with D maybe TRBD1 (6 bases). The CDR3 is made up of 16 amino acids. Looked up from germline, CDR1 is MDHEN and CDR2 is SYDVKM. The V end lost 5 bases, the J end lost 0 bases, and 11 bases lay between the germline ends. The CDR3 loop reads CASSPTGYSGANVLTF. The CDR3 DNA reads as TGTGCCAGCAGTCCGACAGGCTACTCTGGGGCCAACGTCCTGACTTTC.

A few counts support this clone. The CDR3 bases are TGTGCCAGCAGCTTAGGACAGCCTCAAGTCTACAATGAGCAGTTCTTC. Its protein is CASSLGQPQVYNEQFF. V and J are TRBV5-4 and TRBJ2-1; tentatively, D is TRBD1 (6 bases). Germline values: CDR1 SGHNT, CDR2 YYREEE (reference sequence). The V end was cut by 2 bases, the J end by 3 bases, with 15 bases between. CDR3 length: 16 amino acids.

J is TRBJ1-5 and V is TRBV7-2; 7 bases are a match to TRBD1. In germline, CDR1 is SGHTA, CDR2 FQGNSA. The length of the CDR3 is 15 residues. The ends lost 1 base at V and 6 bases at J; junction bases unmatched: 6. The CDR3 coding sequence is TGTGCCAGCAGCTTAGGGGACAGACGTTTTCAGCCCCAGCATTTT. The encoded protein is CASSLGDRRFQPQHF.

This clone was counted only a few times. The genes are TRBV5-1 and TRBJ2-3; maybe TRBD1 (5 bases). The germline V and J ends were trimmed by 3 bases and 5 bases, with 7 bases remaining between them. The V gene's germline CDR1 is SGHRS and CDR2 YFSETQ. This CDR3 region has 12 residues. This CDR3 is CASSSRGDTQYF. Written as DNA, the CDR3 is TGCGCCAGCAGCTCTAGGGGAGATACGCAGTATTTT.

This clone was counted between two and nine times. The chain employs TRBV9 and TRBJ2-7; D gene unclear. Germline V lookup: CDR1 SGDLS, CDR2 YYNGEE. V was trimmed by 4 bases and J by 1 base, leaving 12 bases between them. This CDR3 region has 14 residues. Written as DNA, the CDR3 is TGTGCCAGCAGCTCGAGTAGCCTGTCCTACGAGCAGTACTTC. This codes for CASSSSSLSYEQYF.

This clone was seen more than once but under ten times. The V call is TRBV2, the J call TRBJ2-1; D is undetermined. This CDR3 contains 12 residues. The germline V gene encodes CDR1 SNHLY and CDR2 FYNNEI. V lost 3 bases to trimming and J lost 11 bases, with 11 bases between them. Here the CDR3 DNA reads TGTGCCAGCAGTGACAGAAGTCTGAAGCAGTTCTTC. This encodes CASSDRSLKQFF.

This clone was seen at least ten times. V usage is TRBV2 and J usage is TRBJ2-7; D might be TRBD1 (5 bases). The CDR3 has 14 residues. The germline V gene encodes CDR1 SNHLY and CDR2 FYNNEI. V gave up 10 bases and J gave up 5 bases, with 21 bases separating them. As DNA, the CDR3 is TGTGCCACCCGGACAAACAGTAATTTCGACGAGCAGTACTTC. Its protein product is CATRTNSNFDEQYF.

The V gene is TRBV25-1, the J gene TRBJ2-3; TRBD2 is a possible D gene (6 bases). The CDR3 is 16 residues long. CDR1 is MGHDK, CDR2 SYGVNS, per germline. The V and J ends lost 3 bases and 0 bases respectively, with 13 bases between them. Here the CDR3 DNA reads TGTGCCAGCAGTGATACCACGGGGGACAGCACAGATACGCAGTATTTT. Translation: CASSDTTGDSTDTQYF.

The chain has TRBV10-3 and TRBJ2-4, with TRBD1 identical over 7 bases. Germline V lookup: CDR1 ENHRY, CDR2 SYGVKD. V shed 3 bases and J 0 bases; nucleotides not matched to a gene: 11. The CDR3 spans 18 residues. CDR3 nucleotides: TGTGCCATCAGTGATGCCGGGACAGCAAGTTTAGCCAAAAACATTCAGTACTTC. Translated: CAISDAGTASLAKNIQYF.

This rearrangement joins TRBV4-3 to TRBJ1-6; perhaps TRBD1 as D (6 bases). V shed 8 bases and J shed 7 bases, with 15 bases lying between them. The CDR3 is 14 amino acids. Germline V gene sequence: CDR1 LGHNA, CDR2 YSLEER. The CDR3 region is CASSDRGKNSPLHF. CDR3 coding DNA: TGCGCCAGCTCAGATAGGGGGAAGAATTCACCCCTCCACTTT.

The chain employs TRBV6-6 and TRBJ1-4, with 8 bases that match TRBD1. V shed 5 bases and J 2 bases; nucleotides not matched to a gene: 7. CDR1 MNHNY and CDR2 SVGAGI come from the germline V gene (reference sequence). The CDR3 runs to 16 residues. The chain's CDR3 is CASSHTRDRTNEKLFF. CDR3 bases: TGTGCCAGCAGTCACACCCGGGACAGGACTAATGAAAAACTGTTTTTT.

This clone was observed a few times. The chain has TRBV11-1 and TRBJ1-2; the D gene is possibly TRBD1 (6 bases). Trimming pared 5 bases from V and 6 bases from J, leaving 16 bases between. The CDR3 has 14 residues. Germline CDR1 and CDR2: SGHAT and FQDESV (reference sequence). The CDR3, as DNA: TGTGCCAGCAGCCCCCCCGGGACATTAAATGGCTACACCTTC. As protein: CASSPPGTLNGYTF.

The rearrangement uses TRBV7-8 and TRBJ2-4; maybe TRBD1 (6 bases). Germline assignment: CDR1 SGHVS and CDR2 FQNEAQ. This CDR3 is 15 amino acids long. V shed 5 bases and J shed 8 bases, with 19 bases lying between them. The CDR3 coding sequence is TGTGCCAGCAGCCGAGAACAGGGTTCGGAGTACATTCAGTACTTC. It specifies CASSREQGSEYIQYF.

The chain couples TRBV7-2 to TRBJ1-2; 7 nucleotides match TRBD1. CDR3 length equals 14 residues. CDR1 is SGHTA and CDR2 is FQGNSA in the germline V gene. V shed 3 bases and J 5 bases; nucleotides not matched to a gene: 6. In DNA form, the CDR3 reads TGTGCCAGCAGCTTTGGGGGACAGACTTATGGCTACACCTTC. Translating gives CASSFGGQTYGYTF.

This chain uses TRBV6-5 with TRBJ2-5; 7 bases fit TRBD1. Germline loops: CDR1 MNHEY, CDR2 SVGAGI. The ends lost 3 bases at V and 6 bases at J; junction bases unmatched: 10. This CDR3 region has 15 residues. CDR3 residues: CASSYPQRQGQTQYF. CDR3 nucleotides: TGTGCCAGCAGTTATCCCCAACGACAGGGCCAGACCCAGTACTTC.

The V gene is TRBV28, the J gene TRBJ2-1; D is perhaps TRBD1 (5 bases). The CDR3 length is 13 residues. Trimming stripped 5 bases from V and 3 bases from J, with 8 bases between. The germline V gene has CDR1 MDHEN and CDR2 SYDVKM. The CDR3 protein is CASSIDSYNEQFF. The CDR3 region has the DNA TGTGCCAGCAGTATAGACAGCTACAATGAGCAGTTCTTC.